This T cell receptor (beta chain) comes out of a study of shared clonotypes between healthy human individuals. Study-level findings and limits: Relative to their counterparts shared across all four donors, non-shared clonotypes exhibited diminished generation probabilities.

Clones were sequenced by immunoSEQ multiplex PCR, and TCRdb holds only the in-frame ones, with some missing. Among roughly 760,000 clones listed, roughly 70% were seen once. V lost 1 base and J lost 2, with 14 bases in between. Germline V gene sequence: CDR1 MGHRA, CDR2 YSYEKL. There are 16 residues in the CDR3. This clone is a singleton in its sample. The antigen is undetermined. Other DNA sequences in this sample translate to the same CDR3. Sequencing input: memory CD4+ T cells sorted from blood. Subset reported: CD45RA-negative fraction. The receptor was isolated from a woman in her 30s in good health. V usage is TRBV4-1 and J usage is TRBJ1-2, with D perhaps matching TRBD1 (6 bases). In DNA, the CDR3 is TGCGCCAGCAGCCAAGGAGGGCACAGGGAGAACTATGGCTACACCTTC. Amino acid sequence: CASSQGGHRENYGYTF.